This T cell receptor beta chain originates from a study of blood T cell repertoires in COVID-19. Across the study: Sample material is recorded as cDNA or gDNA derived from T cells, B-cell-depleted T cells, or PBMCs.

Seattle's enrolled individuals joined amid active infection and were then monitored longitudinally. Repertoires were generated with immunoSEQ multiplex PCR, while TCRdb's copy carries only in-frame clones and drops some. This table has 450,000 or so clones, around 90% appearing once. CDR3 length: 16 residues. Germline loops: CDR1 SGHRS, CDR2 YFSETQ. V was pared by 1 base and J by 2 bases, with 6 bases of the junction left unmatched. The chain joins TRBV5-1 to TRBJ2-3, with TRBD1 identical over 8 bases. Source material: peripheral blood. The receptor was derived from a man younger than 35 with COVID-19, enrolled during active disease. The CDR3, as DNA: TGCGCCAGCAGCTTGCAGCGGACAGGGTACACAGATACGCAGTATTTT. Its protein is CASSLQRTGYTDTQYF.